These 9 T cell receptor beta chains share one sample of origin, sequenced in a study of blood T cell repertoires in COVID-19. This table comes from immunoSEQ multiplex PCR, and its TCRdb copy is limited to in-frame clones, with some not included. Among about 98,000 clones listed, roughly 82% were seen once. The sample comprised peripheral blood. All receptors come from a man in his 70s with active or convalescent COVID-19.

The chain recombines TRBV13 with TRBJ2-3; possibly TRBD2 for D (7 bases). CDR3 length equals 18 residues. V was cut by 1 base and J by 0 bases, with 17 bases left in between. Germline CDR1 reads PRHDT; CDR2 reads FYEKMQ (reference sequence). The CDR3 loop reads CASSLATMAGASTDTQYF. CDR3 in DNA: TGTGCCAGCAGCTTAGCTACGATGGCGGGGGCCAGCACAGATACGCAGTATTTT.

The chain recombines TRBV13 with TRBJ1-2; D call uncertain. CDR3 length: 12 amino acids. V shed 1 base and J shed 7 bases, with 7 bases lying between them. Germline V lookup: CDR1 PRHDT, CDR2 FYEKMQ (reference sequence). In DNA, the CDR3 is TGTGCCAGCAGCTTAGTTTCGAGTGGCTACACCTTC. It translates to CASSLVSSGYTF. The whole variable domain, filled in from reference TRBV13 and TRBJ1-2, reads AAGVIQSPRHLIKEKRETATLKCYPIPRHDTVYWYQQGPGQDPQFLISFYEKMQSDKGSIPDRFSAQQFSDYHSELNMSSLELGDSALYFCASSLVSSGYTFGSGTRLTVV.

The J gene is TRBJ2-1, the V gene TRBV5-1; D might be TRBD2 (6 bases). Per germline, CDR1 SGHRS and CDR2 YFSETQ. The CDR3 runs to 16 residues. Trimming took off 0 bases at V and 6 bases at J, with 16 bases between the two ends. The CDR3 nucleotides are TGCGCCAGCAGCTTGGAGGGAAGCGGGCCGGGCAATGAGCAGTTCTTC. It yields the protein CASSLEGSGPGNEQFF.

The CDR3 nucleotides read TGTGCCAGCCGGGACAACCAAGAGACCCAGTACTTC. Protein: CASRDNQETQYF. The gene calls are TRBV12-3 or TRBV12-4 and TRBJ2-5, with D possibly TRBD1 on 6 matching bases. Trimming stripped 8 bases from V and 0 bases from J, with 7 bases between. The length of the CDR3 is 12 residues.

This chain uses TRBV10-3 with TRBJ2-5; 10 positions match TRBD2. The CDR3 extends over 14 amino acids. Trimming took 6 bases from V and 5 from J; bases not matched to a gene: 6. Germline values: CDR1 ENHRY, CDR2 SYGVKD. CDR3 in DNA: TGTGCCATCAGAGCGGGGGGGACGACGGAGACCCAGTACTTC. Translating it yields CAIRAGGTTETQYF.

The rearrangement joins TRBV12-3 or TRBV12-4 to TRBJ2-7; D might be TRBD2 (7 bases). The length of the CDR3 is 13 residues. V lost 9 bases and J lost 5, with 17 bases in between. The DNA of the CDR3 is TGTGCCAGTTCGGGGGGCAAAACCCACGAGCAGTACTTC. It is translated as CASSGGKTHEQYF.

The V gene is TRBV27, the J gene TRBJ1-2; 7 bases are shared with TRBD1. The V gene's germline CDR1 is MNHEY and CDR2 SMNVEV (reference sequence). The CDR3 totals 14 residues. The trim removed 0 bases at V and 8 bases at J, leaving 6 bases unmatched. This CDR3 reads CASSLSKGAGGYTF. CDR3 DNA sequence: TGTGCCAGCAGTTTATCAAAGGGGGCGGGAGGCTACACCTTC.

This clone was seen just once. The chain carries TRBV10-2 and TRBJ2-7, with D possibly TRBD2 on 6 matching bases. Trimming stripped 7 bases from V and 0 bases from J, with 13 bases between. The CDR3 loop spans 14 amino acids. CDR1 and CDR2 (germline): WSHSY, SAAADI. CDR3 sequence: CASTYMTSSYEQYF. CDR3 coding DNA: TGCGCCAGCACCTATATGACTAGCTCCTACGAGCAGTACTTC.

The chain recombines TRBV7-2 with TRBJ2-7; 8 bases fit TRBD2. The CDR3 contains 14 residues. Trimming removed 5 bases from V and 3 bases from J; junction bases left unmatched: 6. Germline values: CDR1 SGHTA, CDR2 FQGNSA. The DNA of the CDR3 is TGTGCCAGCAGCCCGGGACTAGTAGGCTACGAGCAGTACTTC. Protein product: CASSPGLVGYEQYF.